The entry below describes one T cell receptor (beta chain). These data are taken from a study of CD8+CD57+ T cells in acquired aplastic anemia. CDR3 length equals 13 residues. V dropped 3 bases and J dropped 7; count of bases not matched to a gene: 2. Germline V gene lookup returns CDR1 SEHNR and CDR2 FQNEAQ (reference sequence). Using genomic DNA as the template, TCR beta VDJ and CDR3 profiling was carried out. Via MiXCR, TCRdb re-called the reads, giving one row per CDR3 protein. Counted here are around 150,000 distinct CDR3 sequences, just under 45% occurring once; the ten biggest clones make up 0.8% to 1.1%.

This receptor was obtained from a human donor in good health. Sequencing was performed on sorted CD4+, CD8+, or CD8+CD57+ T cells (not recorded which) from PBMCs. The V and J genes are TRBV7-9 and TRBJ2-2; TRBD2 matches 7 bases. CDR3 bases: TGTGCCAGCAGCTTCGGACTAGACGGGGAGCTGTTTTTT. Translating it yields CASSFGLDGELFF.